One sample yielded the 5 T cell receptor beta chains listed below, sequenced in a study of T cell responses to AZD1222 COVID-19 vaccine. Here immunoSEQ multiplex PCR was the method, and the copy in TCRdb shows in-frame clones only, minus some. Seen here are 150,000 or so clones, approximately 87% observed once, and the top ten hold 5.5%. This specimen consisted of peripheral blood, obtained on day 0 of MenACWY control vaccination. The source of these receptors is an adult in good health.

CDR3 sequence: CASRGTRTNEKLFF. The CDR3 DNA is TGTGCCAGCAGGGGGACAAGAACTAATGAAAAACTGTTTTTT. The rearrangement joins TRBV27 to TRBJ1-4, with D perhaps TRBD1 (6 bases). V was pared by 6 bases and J by 1 base, with 9 bases between. This CDR3 contains 14 residues. Germline-derived CDR1 and CDR2 are MNHEY and SMNVEV (reference sequence).

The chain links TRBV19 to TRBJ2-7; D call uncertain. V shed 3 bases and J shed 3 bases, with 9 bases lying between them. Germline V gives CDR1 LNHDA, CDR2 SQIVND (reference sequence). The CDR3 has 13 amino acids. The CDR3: CASSMENHYEQYV. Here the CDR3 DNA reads TGTGCCAGTAGTATGGAAAACCACTACGAGCAGTACGTC.

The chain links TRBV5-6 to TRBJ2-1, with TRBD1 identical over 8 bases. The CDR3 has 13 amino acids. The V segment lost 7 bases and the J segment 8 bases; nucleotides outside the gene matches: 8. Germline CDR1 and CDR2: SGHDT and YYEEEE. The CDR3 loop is CASGRQGIDEQFF. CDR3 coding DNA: TGTGCCAGCGGAAGACAGGGGATTGATGAGCAGTTCTTC.

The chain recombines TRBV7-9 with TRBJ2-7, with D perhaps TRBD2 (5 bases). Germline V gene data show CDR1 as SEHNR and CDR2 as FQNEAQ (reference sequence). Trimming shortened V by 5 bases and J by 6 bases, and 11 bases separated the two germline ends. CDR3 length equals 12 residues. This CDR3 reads CASSPRVGEQYF. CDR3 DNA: TGTGCCAGCAGCCCGCGGGTGGGCGAGCAGTACTTC.

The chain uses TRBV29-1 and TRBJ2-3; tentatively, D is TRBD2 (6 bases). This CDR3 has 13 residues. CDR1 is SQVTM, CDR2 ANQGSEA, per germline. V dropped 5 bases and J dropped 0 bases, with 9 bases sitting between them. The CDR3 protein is CSVRSGSTDTQYF. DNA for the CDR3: TGCAGCGTTCGAAGCGGGAGCACAGATACGCAGTATTTT.